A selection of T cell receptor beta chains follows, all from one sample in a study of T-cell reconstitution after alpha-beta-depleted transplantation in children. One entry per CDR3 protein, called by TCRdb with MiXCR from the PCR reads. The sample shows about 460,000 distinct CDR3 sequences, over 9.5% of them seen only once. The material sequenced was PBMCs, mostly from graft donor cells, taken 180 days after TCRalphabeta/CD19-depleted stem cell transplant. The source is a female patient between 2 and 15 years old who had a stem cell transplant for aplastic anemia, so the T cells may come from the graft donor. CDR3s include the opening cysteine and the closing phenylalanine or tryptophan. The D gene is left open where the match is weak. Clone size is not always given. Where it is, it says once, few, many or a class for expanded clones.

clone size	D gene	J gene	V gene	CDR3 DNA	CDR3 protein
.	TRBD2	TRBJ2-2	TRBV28	TGTGCCAGCAGCTCGCCTAGCGGGAGGTACACCGGGGAGCTGTTTTTT	CASSSPSGRYTGELFF
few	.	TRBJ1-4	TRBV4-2	TGTGCCAGCAGCCAAGTCATTCGGGGGATTGAAAAACTGTTTTTT	CASSQVIRGIEKLFF
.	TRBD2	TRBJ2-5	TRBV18	TGTGCCAGCTCAATCGGGACTAGCGAAGAGACCCAGTACTTC	CASSIGTSEETQYF
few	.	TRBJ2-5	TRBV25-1	TGTGCCAGCAGTGCAAGACCGTACCAAGAGACCCAGTACTTC	CASSARPYQETQYF
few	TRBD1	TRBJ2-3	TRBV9	TGTGCCAGCAGCGAACAGGGGGACGACACAGATACGCAGTATTTT	CASSEQGDDTDTQYF
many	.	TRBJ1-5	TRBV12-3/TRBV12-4	TGTGCCAGCAGTCCCGGACGGAATCAGCCCCAGCATTTT	CASSPGRNQPQHF
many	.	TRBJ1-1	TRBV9	TGTGCCAGCAGCGCGCACGGACAGACCACTGAAGCTTTCTTT	CASSAHGQTTEAFF
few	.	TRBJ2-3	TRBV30	TGTGCCTGGTGCGGCGGAGCGGGCACAGATACGCAGTATTTT	CAWCGGAGTDTQYF
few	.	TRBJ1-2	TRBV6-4	TGTGCCAGCAGCGAGCGGGGTCGAAGCTACACCTTC	CASSERGRSYTF
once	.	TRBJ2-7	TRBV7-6	TGTGCCAGCAGCTTAGGGGTCTACTCCTACGAGCAGTACTTC	CASSLGVYSYEQYF
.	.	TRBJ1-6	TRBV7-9	TGTGCCAGCAGCCCGGATCAGGGGAATAATTCACCCCTCCACTTT	CASSPDQGNNSPLHF
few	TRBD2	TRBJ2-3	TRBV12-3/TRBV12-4	TGTGCCAGCAGTTTGGCCCCGGCGGGAGGGAAGCATACGCAGTATTTT	CASSLAPAGGKHTQYF
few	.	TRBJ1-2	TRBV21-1	TGTGCCAGCAGCCCGGGTCATAGGAACTATGGCTACACCTTC	CASSPGHRNYGYTF
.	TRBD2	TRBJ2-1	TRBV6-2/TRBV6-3	TGTGCCAGCAGTGCCCTAGCGGGAGACCACAATGAGCAGTTCTTC	CASSALAGDHNEQFF
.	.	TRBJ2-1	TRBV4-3	TGCGCCAGCAGCCGGTCCAGTTGGTTGGAGCAGTTCTTC	CASSRSSWLEQFF
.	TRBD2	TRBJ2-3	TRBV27	TGTGCCAGCAGTTTATCGATACTAGCGCGTACAGATACGCAGTATTTT	CASSLSILARTDTQYF
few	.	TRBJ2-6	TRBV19	TGTGCCAGTAGTATAGGAGTCTCTGGGGCCAACGTCCTGACTTTC	CASSIGVSGANVLTF
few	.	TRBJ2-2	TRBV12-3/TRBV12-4	TGTGCCACCCGGGTGGGCGGGAACACCGGGGAGCTGTTTTTT	CATRVGGNTGELFF
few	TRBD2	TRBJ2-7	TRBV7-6	TGTGCCAGCAGCTTGACGGGAGGGGTCTACGAGCAGTACTTC	CASSLTGGVYEQYF
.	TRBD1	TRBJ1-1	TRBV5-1	TGCGCCAGCAGCTACGACAGGGTGGGGACTGAAGCTTTCTTT	CASSYDRVGTEAFF
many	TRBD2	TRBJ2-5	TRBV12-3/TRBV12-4	TGTGCCAGCAGCCCAATAGCGGGAGGCCCACCGAGACAAGAGACCCAGTACTTC	CASSPIAGGPPRQETQYF
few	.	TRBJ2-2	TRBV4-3	TGCGCCAGCAGCCATGATACAGCTTGGGGGGAGCTGTTTTTT	CASSHDTAWGELFF
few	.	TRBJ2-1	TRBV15	TGTGCCACCAGCAGAGTTGGTGAGAACTACAATGAGCAGTTCTTC	CATSRVGENYNEQFF
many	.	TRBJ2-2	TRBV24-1	TGTGCCACGCAGCGCACCGGGGAGCTGTTTTTT	CATQRTGELFF
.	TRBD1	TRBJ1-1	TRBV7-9	TGTGCCAGCAGCCCGTACGAGGGACAGGGGTTTGAAGCTTTCTTT	CASSPYEGQGFEAFF
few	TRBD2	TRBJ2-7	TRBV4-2	TGTGCCAGCAGCCAAGATCTTGGACTAGCGGACGAGCAGTACTTC	CASSQDLGLADEQYF
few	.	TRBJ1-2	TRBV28	TGTGCCAGCAGTTTAAGTCTCGGGTTAAATGGCTACACCTTC	CASSLSLGLNGYTF
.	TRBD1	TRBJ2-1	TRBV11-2	TGTGCCAGCAGCTTAGACACCCAGAGGACAGGGGTAAGAAATGAGCAGTTCTTC	CASSLDTQRTGVRNEQFF
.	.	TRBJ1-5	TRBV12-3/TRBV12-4	TGTGCCAGCAGTTTAGCGGTCAGAGGGATCCACCCCCAGCATTTT	CASSLAVRGIHPQHF
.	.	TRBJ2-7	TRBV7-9	TGTGCCAGCAGCCTACTCGGGACTTCGAGCTACGAGCAGTACTTC	CASSLLGTSSYEQYF
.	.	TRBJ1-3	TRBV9	TGTGCCAGCAGCGTAGCTAGGGAGAACACCATATATTTT	CASSVARENTIYF
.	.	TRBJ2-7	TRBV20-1	TGCAGTGCTCCAACGGGAGCTAGTGAGCAGTACTTC	CSAPTGASEQYF
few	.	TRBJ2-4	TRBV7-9	TGTGCCAGCAGCTTTCCCCGGGACGGCAAAAACATTCAGTACTTC	CASSFPRDGKNIQYF
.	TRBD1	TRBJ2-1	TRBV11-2	TGTGCCAGCACCATCCCCGGGACAGGGTATAATGAGCAGTTCTTC	CASTIPGTGYNEQFF
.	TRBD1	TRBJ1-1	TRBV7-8	TGTGCCAGCAGCTTGACAGGGGTGAGAACTGAAGCTTTCTTT	CASSLTGVRTEAFF
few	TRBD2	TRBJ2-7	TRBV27	TGTGCCAGCAGTTTATCCGAACTAGCGGCTTCCTACGAGCAGTACTTC	CASSLSELAASYEQYF
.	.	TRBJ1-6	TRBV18	TGTGCCAGCTCACCAGGGGAAATAAATTTGGCTTATAATTCCCCCCTCCACTTT	CASSPGEINLAYNSPLHF
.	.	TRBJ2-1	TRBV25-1	TGTGCCAGCAGTCCCACCGCCCCTGGTAGGGGGGGATACAATGAGCAGTTCTTC	CASSPTAPGRGGYNEQFF
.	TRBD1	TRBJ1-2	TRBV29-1	TGCAGCGTTGAAGATAGGGACAGCGAAAACGATGGCTACACCTTC	CSVEDRDSENDGYTF
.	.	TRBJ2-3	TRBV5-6	TGTGCCAGCAGCTTGGGAATAGGTACGCAGTATTTT	CASSLGIGTQYF
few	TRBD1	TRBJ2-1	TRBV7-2	TGTGCCAGCAGCCCAAGCTACCGGGACAGGGTCTACAATGAGCAGTTCTTC	CASSPSYRDRVYNEQFF
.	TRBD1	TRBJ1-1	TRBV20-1	TGCAGTGCTAGAGTTGATCCGGGACAGGGAGGAAACACTGAAGCTTTCTTT	CSARVDPGQGGNTEAFF
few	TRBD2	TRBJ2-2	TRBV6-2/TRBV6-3	TGTGCCAGCAGAAATCCGGGACTAGCTTACACCGGGGAGCTGTTTTTT	CASRNPGLAYTGELFF
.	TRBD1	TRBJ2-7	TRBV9	TGTGCCAGCAGCACCAGGGGACAGGGCTACGAGCAGTACTTC	CASSTRGQGYEQYF
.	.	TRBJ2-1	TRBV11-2	TGTGCCAGCAGCTTTGGGGTTACGGGGTACAATGAGCAGTTCTTC	CASSFGVTGYNEQFF
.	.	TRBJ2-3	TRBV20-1	TGCAGTGCTCCGCCCCGGACTGGAACCACAGATACGCAGTATTTT	CSAPPRTGTTDTQYF
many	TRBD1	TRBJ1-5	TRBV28	TGTGCCAGCAGTTTTGATAGGGGGCTACAGGGTCAGCCCCAGCATTTT	CASSFDRGLQGQPQHF
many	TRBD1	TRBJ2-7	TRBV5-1	TGCGCCAGCAGCCGACAGGGGGCCTCCTACGAGCAGTACTTC	CASSRQGASYEQYF
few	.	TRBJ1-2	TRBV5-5	TGTGCCAGCAGTATGGGGTTCGTCCTCGGAGGGGACTATGGCTACACCTTC	CASSMGFVLGGDYGYTF
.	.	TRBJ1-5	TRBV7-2	TGTGCCAGCAGCTTAGAAGGGGCAGGGGACCAGCCCCAGCATTTT	CASSLEGAGDQPQHF